The 19 T cell receptor beta chains given below trace back to one sample, sequenced in a study of low-dose radiotherapy and immunotherapy resistance in tumors. The time point is: after trial treatment. Treatment specified: LDRT plus nivolumab, ipilimumab, low-dose cyclophosphamide and aspirin (RACIN trial). Gene-specific TRAV and TRBV primers were used for first-strand cDNA, covering alpha and beta chains. Both a constant-region primer and a V-primer adapter served to amplify TCRs across 15 to 25 PCR cycles. TCRdb itself ran the reads through MiXCR, one entry per CDR3 protein. Of 35,000 to 50,000 distinct CDR3 sequences listed, about 25% are singletons. The specimen was PBMCs, collected after low-dose radiotherapy plus immunotherapy. The receptors originated from a male donor with prostate cancer.

This clonotype was counted at least ten times. V gene TRBV30 combines with J gene TRBJ2-6, with 7 bases identical to TRBD1. V dropped 4 bases and J dropped 0; count of bases not matched to a gene: 9. The germline V gene has CDR1 GTSNPN and CDR2 SVGIG (reference sequence). The CDR3 contains 17 residues. CDR3 DNA sequence: TGTGCCTGGATCCGGGACAGATCAACCTCTGGGGCCAACGTCCTGACTTTC. This encodes CAWIRDRSTSGANVLTF. Full variable domain (remainder filled in from reference TRBV30 and TRBJ2-6): SQTIHQWPATLVQPVGSPLSLECTVEGTSNPNLYWYRQAAGRGLQLLFYSVGIGQISSEVPQNLSASRPQDRQFILSSKKLLLSDSGFYLCAWIRDRSTSGANVLTFGAGSRLTVL.

This clonotype was recorded many times. V gene TRBV30 combines with J gene TRBJ1-5; D remains unclear. The germline V and J ends were trimmed by 1 base and 2 bases, with 6 bases remaining between them. Germline loops: CDR1 GTSNPN, CDR2 SVGIG (reference sequence). There are 13 residues in the CDR3. CDR3 residues: CAWSAGGNQPQHF. In DNA, the CDR3 is TGTGCCTGGAGTGCTGGGGGCAATCAGCCCCAGCATTTT.

At least ten counts were recorded for this clonotype. Here the CDR3 DNA reads TGTGCCAGCATTGAACAGGGGCGCACTGAAGCTTTCTTT. Its translation is CASIEQGRTEAFF. The V gene is TRBV27, the J gene TRBJ1-1; 7 bases align to TRBD1. V gave up 7 bases and J gave up 4 bases; unmatched junction bases: 6. From germline, CDR1 is MNHEY and CDR2 SMNVEV (reference sequence). There are 13 residues in the CDR3.

This clonotype was observed many times. The chain combines TRBV30 with TRBJ2-5; perhaps TRBD2 as D (5 bases). The CDR3 loop spans 13 amino acids. CDR1 is GTSNPN, CDR2 SVGIG, per germline (reference sequence). Trimming shortened V by 0 bases and J by 4 bases, and 9 bases separated the two germline ends. The CDR3 DNA reads TGTGCCTGGAGTGTAGGTGCGGGAGAGACCCAGTACTTC. Translating it yields CAWSVGAGETQYF. Supplemented by reference TRBV30 and TRBJ2-5, the full variable domain reads SQTIHQWPATLVQPVGSPLSLECTVEGTSNPNLYWYRQAAGRGLQLLFYSVGIGQISSEVPQNLSASRPQDRQFILSSKKLLLSDSGFYLCAWSVGAGETQYFGPGTRLLVL.

This clonotype came up many times. The CDR3 loop is CASGGAGGPNEQFF. The CDR3 coding sequence is TGTGCCAGCGGAGGGGCAGGGGGACCCAATGAGCAGTTCTTC. The chain combines TRBV9 with TRBJ2-1; a possible D gene is TRBD1 (7 bases). CDR3 length: 14 amino acids. V lost 7 bases, J lost 6 bases, and 17 bases lay in between. From germline, CDR1 is SGDLS and CDR2 YYNGEE. Looking up the rest from reference TRBV9 and TRBJ2-1 gives the full variable domain: DSGVTQTPKHLITATGQRVTLRCSPRSGDLSVYWYQQSLDQGLQFLIQYYNGEERAKGNILERFSAQQFPDLHSELNLSSLELGDSALYFCASGGAGGPNEQFFGPGTRLTVL.

Regarding this clonotype: This likely stems from a read error, as it lies one base from a far larger clone. This sequence joins TRBV9 and TRBJ2-5; no firm D call. Trimming cost V 3 bases and J 11 bases, with 23 bases left between them. This CDR3 has 15 amino acids. CDR1 is SGDLS, CDR2 YYNGEE, per germline. The CDR3 coding sequence is TGTGCCAGCAGCGGACTTACGAGCTCCTACAATGAGCAGTACTTC. Translated, it gives CASSGLTSSYNEQYF.

The genes are TRBV11-2 and TRBJ2-1; a weak D match, TRBD2 (5 bases). The CDR3 is made up of 15 amino acids. Germline V gene lookup returns CDR1 SGHAT and CDR2 FQNNGV. The V end lost 4 bases, the J end lost 0 bases, and 10 bases lay between the germline ends. CDR3 sequence (DNA): TGTGCCAGCAGCTCAGTGGGGAGCTCCTACAATGAGCAGTTCTTC. Translation gives CASSSVGSSYNEQFF.

This clonotype came up many times. The rearrangement links TRBV7-6 to TRBJ2-7; 8 nucleotides line up with TRBD1. Losses at the gene ends were 5 bases for V and 7 bases for J; bases not matched to a gene: 13. This CDR3 has 15 residues. CDR1 is SGHVS, CDR2 FNYEAQ, per germline. The CDR3 loop reads CASSATGTGSEEQYF. CDR3 nucleotides: TGTGCCAGCAGCGCAACCGGGACAGGTTCGGAAGAGCAGTACTTC.

This clonotype was detected ten times or more. The J gene is TRBJ2-2, the V gene TRBV7-9, with D possibly TRBD2 on 5 matching bases. Germline values: CDR1 SEHNR, CDR2 FQNEAQ (reference sequence). This CDR3 spans 15 amino acids. V gave up 5 bases and J gave up 3 bases, with 13 bases separating them. In nucleotides, the CDR3 is TGTGCCAGCAGCCCTCGGGGAAGCGACACCGGGGAGCTGTTTTTT. Translation gives CASSPRGSDTGELFF. Using reference TRBV7-9 and TRBJ2-2 for the parts outside the CDR3, the full variable domain is DTGVSQNPRHKITKRGQNVTFRCDPISEHNRLYWYRQTLGQGPEFLTYFQNEAQLEKSRLLSDRFSAERPKGSFSTLEIQRTEQGDSAMYLCASSPRGSDTGELFFGEGSRLTVL.

The chain has TRBV7-3 and TRBJ2-3; D ambiguous. Germline CDR1 SGHTA, CDR2 FQGTGA. The CDR3 contains 12 residues. The germline V and J ends were trimmed by 5 bases and 7 bases, with 10 bases remaining between them. CDR3 nucleotide sequence: TGTGCCAGCAGCCCCCCAGGATATACGCAGTATTTT. This encodes CASSPPGYTQYF.

There are many counts of this clonotype. The rearrangement joins TRBV7-2 to TRBJ2-3, with D possibly being TRBD1 or TRBD2 (5 bases each). Germline-derived CDR1 and CDR2 are SGHTA and FQGNSA. The CDR3 length is 16 residues. Trimming took 3 bases from V and 1 from J, leaving 14 bases between them. CDR3 in DNA: TGTGCCAGCAGCTTTTCAATGCCGGGGCGCACAGATACGCAGTATTTT. This codes for CASSFSMPGRTDTQYF.

This clonotype was recorded at least ten times. The chain uses TRBV4-2 and TRBJ1-6; 9 bases line up with TRBD1. V shed 0 bases, J shed 9 bases, and the junction held 3 bases outside the gene matches. Germline V gives CDR1 LGHNA, CDR2 YNFKEQ. The CDR3 totals 15 residues. This CDR3 is CASSQDGTGTSPLHF. The CDR3 DNA reads as TGTGCCAGCAGCCAAGATGGGACAGGGACTTCACCCCTCCACTTT.

This chain joins TRBV20-1 and TRBJ1-2; D is ambiguous. Looked up from germline, CDR1 is DFQATT and CDR2 is SNEGSKA (reference sequence). CDR3 length: 12 residues. Trimming removed 6 bases at V and 4 bases at J, with 12 bases between. CDR3 loop: CSANSIGYGYTF. In DNA form, the CDR3 reads TGCAGTGCCAACAGTATTGGCTATGGCTACACCTTC.

This clonotype was seen ten or more times. The chain combines TRBV5-1 with TRBJ2-2, with a weak D call TRBD2 (7 bases). Germline V gene data show CDR1 as SGHRS and CDR2 as YFSETQ. V was cut by 2 bases and J by 3 bases, with 11 bases left in between. The CDR3 sequence is 15 residues long. This CDR3 reads CASSFGGLDTGELFF. CDR3 coding DNA: TGCGCCAGCAGCTTCGGGGGGCTAGACACCGGGGAGCTGTTTTTT.

In its sample, this clonotype was seen many times. This chain uses TRBV21-1 with TRBJ2-1; the table names TRBD2, a call not compared with the DNA. TRBV21-1 counts as a pseudogene. The CDR3 covers 17 residues. CDR3 sequence: CASSKGDSPCSYNEQFF. CDR3 in DNA: TGTGCCAGCAGCAAGGGGGACTCACCTTGCTCCTACAATGAGCAGTTCTTC.

This clonotype was seen repeatedly, ten times or more. As DNA, the CDR3 is TGTGCCAGTAGTCGCTTGGAGGGGAACTATGGCTACACCTTC. This encodes CASSRLEGNYGYTF. The gene calls are TRBV19 and TRBJ1-2; weak D call: TRBD1 (5 bases). Germline lookup yields CDR1 LNHDA and CDR2 SQIVND (reference sequence). V was cut by 5 bases and J by 2 bases, with 12 bases left in between. This CDR3 region has 14 residues.

This clonotype showed up many times. The chain uses TRBV12-5 and TRBJ2-1; the D call may be TRBD1 or TRBD2 (6 bases each). Trimming left V 4 bases short and J 6 bases short, with 16 bases between. In germline, CDR1 is LGHNT, CDR2 FRNRAP. This CDR3 has 15 amino acids. The CDR3, as DNA: TGTGCTAGTGGTTGGGGACTGGGGGCGAGCAATGAGCAGTTCTTC. It is translated as CASGWGLGASNEQFF.

This clonotype was counted many times. The chain joins TRBV6-2 or TRBV6-3 to TRBJ1-3; maybe TRBD1 (5 bases). The CDR3 extends over 15 amino acids. The V end lost 6 bases, the J end lost 0 bases, and 12 bases lay between the germline ends. The germline gives CDR1 MNHEY, CDR2 SVGEGT. The CDR3 nucleotides read TGTGCCAGCAGCTCGGGACTTTTCTCTGGAAACACCATATATTTT. Protein product: CASSSGLFSGNTIYF.

This clonotype was counted ten times or more. J is TRBJ2-2 and V is TRBV12-3 or TRBV12-4; TRBD2 agrees at 9 bases. The CDR3 consists of 15 residues. J was trimmed by 6 bases and V by 10 bases; bases with no gene match: 12. Here the CDR3 DNA reads TGTGCCACCGGTGGGGCTAGCGGGACTTCCGGGGAGCTGTTTTTT. Protein sequence: CATGGASGTSGELFF.